These T cell receptor beta chains were read from a single sample in a study of cytomegalovirus exposure and HLA in healthy donors. Clones were sequenced by immunoSEQ multiplex PCR, and TCRdb holds only the in-frame ones, with some missing. The sample lists 100,000 to 120,000 clones, more than 90% occurring once. The sample comprised PBMCs. The origin of the receptors is a young woman in good health and CMV-seronegative. The conserved cysteine and the conserved F or W are not part of the CDR3 here. A D gene is named only where the DNA matches it firmly. A row's size may be missing; if present it is once, few, many or a size class.

-	TRBV5-1	TRBJ1-4	13	-	ASSLKAGSDEKLF
-	TRBV6-6	TRBJ2-5	14	-	ASSYSSGGALETQY
-	TRBV7-9	TRBJ2-3	16	-	ASSSRVSAGYSTDTQY
-	TRBV4-2	TRBJ2-3	14	-	ASSVSVGEGGILPY
once	TRBV5-1	TRBJ2-3	12	-	ASKQGGSTDTQY
-	TRBV4-1	TRBJ1-6	13	-	ASSQGVVPDSPLH
-	TRBV11-3	TRBJ2-3	14	TRBD2	ASSSYSSGGTDTQY
-	TRBV28	TRBJ1-2	12	-	ASSERQANYGYT
-	TRBV7-9	TRBJ1-6	9	-	ASSGSSPLH
-	TRBV6-4	TRBJ2-5	14	TRBD2	AGRDRRLAGGETQY
-	TRBV19	TRBJ1-1	13	TRBD1	ASNLGTGRNTEAF
-	TRBV29-1	TRBJ2-3	14	TRBD2	SAKGTSSQTTDTQY
-	TRBV7-9	TRBJ2-7	11	-	ASSPRASYEQY
-	TRBV7-6	TRBJ1-5	12	TRBD1	ASSLGQVNQPQH
-	TRBV4-2	TRBJ2-2	16	TRBD2	ASSLLWTSGANTGELF
-	TRBV9	TRBJ1-6	12	-	ASSVENLNSPLH
-	TRBV5-6	TRBJ2-1	13	TRBD2	ASSLGTSVNNEQF
-	TRBV30	TRBJ2-2	12	-	AWSVLGQTGELF
-	TRBV28	TRBJ2-3	12	TRBD1	ASSRTGHTDTQY
-	TRBV4-2	TRBJ1-2	14	TRBD1	ASSQDRQGAIYGYT